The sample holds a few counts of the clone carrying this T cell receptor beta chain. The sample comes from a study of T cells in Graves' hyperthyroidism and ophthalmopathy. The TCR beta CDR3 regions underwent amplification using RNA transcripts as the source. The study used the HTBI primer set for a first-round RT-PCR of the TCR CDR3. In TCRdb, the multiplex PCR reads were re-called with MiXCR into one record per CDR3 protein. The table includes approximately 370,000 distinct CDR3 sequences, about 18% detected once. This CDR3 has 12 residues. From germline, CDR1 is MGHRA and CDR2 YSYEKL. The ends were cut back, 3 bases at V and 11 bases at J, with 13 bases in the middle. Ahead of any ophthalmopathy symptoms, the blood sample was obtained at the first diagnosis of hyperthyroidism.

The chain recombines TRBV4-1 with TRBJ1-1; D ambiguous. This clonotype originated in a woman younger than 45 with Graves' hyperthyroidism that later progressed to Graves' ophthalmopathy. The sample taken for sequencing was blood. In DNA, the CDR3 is TGCGCCAGCAGCCAGTTGGGCCTTTCGGCTTTCTTT. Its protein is CASSQLGLSAFF.